This T cell receptor (beta chain) was recorded in a study of T cell changes during pregnancy in multiple sclerosis. Clones were sequenced by immunoSEQ multiplex PCR, and TCRdb holds only the in-frame ones, with some missing. The sample contains over 80,000 clones, 90% of which appear only once. Material: peripheral blood, obtained in the second trimester of pregnancy. This TCR came from a female donor in good health, enrolled as a control in a pregnancy study.

The CDR3 sequence is CASSFPGTGRTEAFF. CDR3 DNA sequence: TGTGCCAGCAGCTTCCCGGGGACAGGGCGGACTGAAGCTTTCTTT. This chain connects TRBV5-4 to TRBJ1-1; the match to TRBD1 covers 9 bases. Trimming took 2 bases from V and 5 from J; bases not matched to a gene: 7. CDR3 length: 15 residues. CDR1 and CDR2 (germline): SGHNT, YYREEE (reference sequence).